The 29 T cell receptor beta chains below come from one sample, sequenced in a study of cytomegalovirus exposure and HLA in healthy donors. Sequencing used immunoSEQ multiplex PCR; TCRdb keeps in-frame clones, though not all of them. The sample lists approximately 230,000 clones, roughly 87% occurring once. The sequenced sample was PBMCs. All receptors derive from a man aged 18-30 years in good health and CMV-seropositive.

The rearrangement links TRBV28 to TRBJ2-3; D perhaps matches TRBD1 (6 bases). Trimming took off 4 bases at V and 3 bases at J, with 17 bases between the two ends. This CDR3 region has 16 residues. Germline lookup yields CDR1 MDHEN and CDR2 SYDVKM. CDR3: CASSSPGQGYTDTQYF. The CDR3 nucleotides read TGTGCCAGCAGTTCCCCCGGCCAGGGGTATACAGATACGCAGTATTTT.

The chain employs TRBV6-1 and TRBJ2-1, with TRBD2 matching over 7 bases. The J segment lost 15 bases and the V segment lost 6 bases, leaving 11 bases of the junction unmatched. Germline CDR1 and CDR2: MNHNS and SASEGT. The CDR3 is 12 residues long. The CDR3 sequence: CASREEAGVLFF. The CDR3 nucleotides are TGTGCCAGCAGGGAGGAGGCGGGAGTTCTGTTCTTC.

In nucleotides, the CDR3 is TGTGCCAGCAGCCTGGACGGGGGTAGCGTCGGCTATGGCTACACCTTC. Translating gives CASSLDGGSVGYGYTF. This chain connects TRBV5-6 to TRBJ1-2, with D maybe TRBD1 (5 bases). CDR1 is SGHDT, CDR2 YYEEEE, per germline. The CDR3 loop spans 16 amino acids. Trimming shortened V by 4 bases and J by 4 bases, and 20 bases separated the two germline ends.

The chain uses TRBV25-1 and TRBJ2-3; TRBD1 matches at 7 bases. The CDR3 sequence is 15 residues long. Germline values: CDR1 MGHDK, CDR2 SYGVNS. The trim removed 4 bases at V and 4 bases at J, leaving 8 bases unmatched. CDR3 bases: TGTGCCAGCAGTGCGGGACAGAGGATCCCAGATACGCAGTATTTT. This codes for CASSAGQRIPDTQYF.

J is TRBJ1-2 and V is TRBV6-1, with TRBD1 as a possible D gene (6 bases). Germline V lookup: CDR1 MNHNS, CDR2 SASEGT. This CDR3 contains 15 residues. The V and J ends lost 2 bases and 4 bases respectively, with 14 bases between them. The CDR3 region is CASSEYLLGGYGYTF. In DNA, the CDR3 is TGTGCCAGCAGTGAATACCTTTTAGGGGGCTATGGCTACACCTTC.

This chain joins TRBV5-4 and TRBJ2-7; 8 nucleotides align to TRBD2. Germline assignment: CDR1 SGHNT and CDR2 YYREEE (reference sequence). The trim removed 4 bases at V and 2 bases at J, leaving 8 bases unmatched. The CDR3 has 15 residues. The CDR3 sequence is CASSPPRGGTYEQYF. The CDR3 DNA follows: TGTGCCAGCAGCCCTCCCCGGGGGGGGACCTACGAGCAGTACTTC.

The V gene is TRBV7-9, the J gene TRBJ1-2; possible D gene TRBD1, 5 bases. Germline CDR1 is SEHNR and CDR2 is FQNEAQ (reference sequence). CDR3 length: 15 residues. V was pared by 5 bases and J by 8 bases, with 21 bases between. DNA of the CDR3: TGTGCCAGCAGCGGAGGGACGATCATTGATGGCGGCTACACCTTC. Protein: CASSGGTIIDGGYTF. The complete variable domain, with remaining parts taken from reference TRBV7-9 and TRBJ1-2, reads DTGVSQNPRHKITKRGQNVTFRCDPISEHNRLYWYRQTLGQGPEFLTYFQNEAQLEKSRLLSDRFSAERPKGSFSTLEIQRTEQGDSAMYLCASSGGTIIDGGYTFGSGTRLTVV.

The chain is built from TRBV30 and TRBJ1-1, with 7 bases identical to TRBD1. CDR1 GTSNPN and CDR2 SVGIG come from the germline V gene (reference sequence). V shed 3 bases and J 5 bases; nucleotides not matched to a gene: 9. The CDR3 is 14 residues long. The CDR3 DNA is TGTGCCTGGAGGGGTCCAGGGGGTAGGACTGAAGCTTTCTTT. The encoded protein is CAWRGPGGRTEAFF.

The sample holds one count of this clone. The rearrangement links TRBV18 to TRBJ2-1, with TRBD2 identical over 9 bases. The CDR3 sequence is 19 residues long. V lost 1 base and J lost 8; bases outside the gene matches: 18. Germline V gene lookup returns CDR1 KGHSH and CDR2 LQKENI. The CDR3 reads CASSPRNRGVSGSHHEQFF. The CDR3 DNA follows: TGTGCCAGCTCACCACGGAATCGGGGAGTTAGCGGGAGTCACCATGAGCAGTTCTTC.

The genes are TRBV28 and TRBJ1-3, with TRBD1 identical over 7 bases. CDR1 and CDR2 from the germline V gene are MDHEN and SYDVKM. The J segment lost 8 bases and the V segment lost 4 bases, leaving 8 bases of the junction unmatched. The CDR3 totals 14 residues. The CDR3 spells CASSSPDRWDTIYF. In DNA, the CDR3 is TGTGCCAGCAGTTCCCCGGACAGGTGGGACACCATATATTTT.

The chain links TRBV6-4 to TRBJ1-1; no firm D call. V lost 0 bases, J lost 2 bases, and 7 bases lay in between. Germline values: CDR1 MRHNA, CDR2 SNTAGT. The CDR3 runs 14 residues. The CDR3 loop is CASSDSAENTEAFF. CDR3 DNA: TGTGCCAGCAGTGACTCAGCAGAAAACACTGAAGCTTTCTTT.

This chain uses TRBV7-8 with TRBJ2-1, with D possibly TRBD1 on 6 matching bases. Deletions cut 8 bases from V and 2 bases from J, with 13 bases between. CDR1 is SGHVS, CDR2 FQNEAQ, per germline. CDR3 size: 14 residues. Here the CDR3 DNA reads TGTGCCAGCGCCGAGGGGGTCGCCTACAATGAGCAGTTCTTC. Its translation is CASAEGVAYNEQFF.

This clone was recorded once. The chain is built from TRBV19 and TRBJ1-2; TRBD1 agrees at 7 bases. Looked up from germline, CDR1 is LNHDA and CDR2 is SQIVND (reference sequence). This CDR3 has 15 residues. V gave up 5 bases and J gave up 5 bases; unmatched junction bases: 11. The CDR3 loop is CASSVLDRDNYGYTF. CDR3 coding DNA: TGTGCCAGTAGTGTCCTAGACAGGGACAATTATGGCTACACCTTC. The full variable domain, in which reference TRBV19 and TRBJ1-2 provide the parts outside the CDR3, is DGGITQSPKYLFRKEGQNVTLSCEQNLNHDAMYWYRQDPGQGLRLIYYSQIVNDFQKGDIAEGYSVSREKKESFPLTVTSAQKNPTAFYLCASSVLDRDNYGYTFGSGTRLTVV.

The CDR3 DNA is TGTGCCAGCAGCCAAGGGGGACAGACTACGGAAAAACTGTTTTTT. Its translation is CASSQGGQTTEKLFF. The chain carries TRBV4-2 and TRBJ1-4; 7 nucleotides agree with TRBD1. The germline CDR1 and CDR2 sequences are LGHNA and YNFKEQ. CDR3 length equals 15 residues. V was clipped by 1 base and J by 8 bases; unmatched bases: 7.

Comment on this clone: In the same sample, other DNA sequences code for this CDR3. The chain uses TRBV6-5 and TRBJ1-1; D not certain. The ends were cut back, 0 bases at V and 2 bases at J, with 4 bases in the middle. The CDR3 covers 13 residues. Germline CDR1 is MNHEY and CDR2 is SVGAGI. The CDR3 DNA reads TGTGCCAGCAGTTACTCAGTAAACACTGAAGCTTTCTTT. Translated: CASSYSVNTEAFF.

This clone has just a few counts. At the DNA level, this CDR3 is encoded by other sequences in the same sample as well. The chain is built from TRBV5-4 and TRBJ2-3, with 13 positions matching TRBD2. This CDR3 region has 16 residues. Germline loops: CDR1 SGHNT, CDR2 YYREEE (reference sequence). Germline trimming cut 4 bases from V and 0 bases from J; bases unmatched to any gene: 2. The CDR3 coding sequence is TGTGCCAGCAGCCGGGGACTAGCGGGGAGCACAGATACGCAGTATTTT. Protein product: CASSRGLAGSTDTQYF.

The chain recombines TRBV5-4 with TRBJ2-7; D tentatively fits TRBD1 or TRBD2 (6 bases each). Deletions cut 0 bases from V and 2 bases from J, with 12 bases between. Germline loops: CDR1 SGHNT, CDR2 YYREEE (reference sequence). This CDR3 is 15 amino acids long. The CDR3 loop reads CASSLGGARAYEQYF. CDR3 in DNA: TGTGCCAGCAGCTTGGGGGGGGCGCGCGCCTACGAGCAGTACTTC.

The J gene is TRBJ1-1, the V gene TRBV9, with D hard to call. Deletions cut 0 bases from V and 3 bases from J, with 6 bases between. Germline-derived CDR1 and CDR2 are SGDLS and YYNGEE. This CDR3 is 13 amino acids long. The CDR3 spells CASSVGWDTEAFF. In DNA, the CDR3 is TGTGCCAGCAGCGTAGGTTGGGACACTGAAGCTTTCTTT.

This clone showed up just a few times. The chain couples TRBV5-1 to TRBJ2-5, with TRBD2 identical over 8 bases. V was clipped by 0 bases and J by 5 bases; unmatched bases: 6. The germline V gene encodes CDR1 SGHRS and CDR2 YFSETQ. The CDR3 is made up of 15 amino acids. The DNA of the CDR3 is TGCGCCAGCAGCTTGGCCGCGGGGGGCCCGGAGACCCAGTACTTC. Its protein product is CASSLAAGGPETQYF.

Written as DNA, the CDR3 is TGCGCCAGCAGCTTGGGGACAGATCCCCGGGGCGAGCAGTACTTC. This gives the protein CASSLGTDPRGEQYF. The rearrangement links TRBV5-1 to TRBJ2-7; D is possibly TRBD1 (6 bases). The V gene's germline CDR1 is SGHRS and CDR2 YFSETQ. The V end was cut by 0 bases, the J end by 6 bases, with 16 bases between. This CDR3 is built from 15 residues.

Notes on this clone: Other DNA sequences in this specimen translate into the identical CDR3. The rearrangement uses TRBV27 and TRBJ2-7; 7 bases match TRBD2. CDR1 is MNHEY and CDR2 is SMNVEV in the germline V gene (reference sequence). The ends lost 3 bases at V and 0 bases at J; junction bases unmatched: 2. The CDR3 sequence is 14 residues long. CDR3 region: CASSFASGSYEQYF. The CDR3 nucleotides read TGTGCCAGCAGTTTTGCTAGCGGCTCCTACGAGCAGTACTTC.

The chain joins TRBV27 to TRBJ2-2; D remains unclear. The germline V gene encodes CDR1 MNHEY and CDR2 SMNVEV (reference sequence). The CDR3 length is 15 residues. Trimming stripped 3 bases from V and 5 bases from J, with 13 bases between. CDR3 in DNA: TGTGCCAGCAGTTTTGGCTCTATAAGAACCGGGGAGCTGTTTTTT. Its protein is CASSFGSIRTGELFF.

V is TRBV5-5 and J is TRBJ2-7, with TRBD1 matching 10 bases. Germline loops: CDR1 SGHKS, CDR2 YYEKEE (reference sequence). Trimming cost V 2 bases and J 3 bases; bases outside gene matches: 2. The CDR3 extends over 14 amino acids. CDR3: CASSLGTGVYEQYF. The CDR3 nucleotides are TGTGCCAGCAGCTTAGGGACAGGGGTCTACGAGCAGTACTTC.

This rearrangement joins TRBV18 to TRBJ2-7; TRBD2 is a possible D gene (5 bases). The CDR3 consists of 13 residues. V lost 2 bases to trimming and J lost 3 bases, with 8 bases between them. Germline CDR1 reads KGHSH; CDR2 reads LQKENI. The CDR3 here is CASSPAEDYEQYF. The CDR3 nucleotides are TGTGCCAGCTCACCAGCGGAGGACTACGAGCAGTACTTC.

The chain is built from TRBV7-9 and TRBJ2-7, with TRBD1 as a possible D gene (5 bases). The CDR3 sequence is 15 residues long. Germline V lookup: CDR1 SEHNR, CDR2 FQNEAQ (reference sequence). V was trimmed by 3 bases and J by 2 bases, leaving 14 bases between them. CDR3 residues: CASSFGHGGPYEQYF. In nucleotides, the CDR3 is TGTGCCAGCAGCTTCGGACACGGCGGCCCCTACGAGCAGTACTTC.

CDR3 region: CASSLAGGGLASGDTQYF. CDR3 sequence (DNA): TGCGCCAGCAGCTTGGCAGGGGGCGGACTAGCCTCCGGGGATACGCAGTATTTT. The rearrangement joins TRBV5-1 to TRBJ2-3; the D gene could be TRBD1 or TRBD2 (8 bases each). V lost 0 bases, J lost 6 bases, and 23 bases lay in between. The CDR3 spans 18 residues. Germline V lookup: CDR1 SGHRS, CDR2 YFSETQ.

V and J are TRBV6-6 and TRBJ2-7; D is uncertain. The CDR3 sequence is 15 residues long. Germline CDR1 MNHNY, CDR2 SVGAGI (reference sequence). V lost 2 bases and J 5 bases, leaving 16 bases between the germline ends. CDR3 region: CASSYGVGFSNEQYF. The DNA for the CDR3 is TGTGCCAGCAGTTACGGGGTGGGGTTTTCAAACGAGCAGTACTTC.

V usage is TRBV2 and J usage is TRBJ1-2; 9 bases are a match to TRBD1. Looked up from germline, CDR1 is SNHLY and CDR2 is FYNNEI. J gave up 6 bases and V 6 bases, and 5 bases lay outside the gene matches. The CDR3 is 13 residues long. CDR3: CASRDRGLDGYTF. CDR3 nucleotide sequence: TGTGCCAGCAGGGACAGGGGTTTAGATGGCTACACCTTC.

This clone was detected only once. The V and J genes are TRBV7-9 and TRBJ1-2; D is unclear. The germline gives CDR1 SEHNR, CDR2 FQNEAQ (reference sequence). Trimming stripped 6 bases from V and 4 bases from J, with 18 bases between. This CDR3 is built from 15 residues. The CDR3 spells CASRSTDAGGYGYTF. Here the CDR3 DNA reads TGTGCCAGCAGGTCAACAGACGCTGGCGGCTATGGCTACACCTTC.